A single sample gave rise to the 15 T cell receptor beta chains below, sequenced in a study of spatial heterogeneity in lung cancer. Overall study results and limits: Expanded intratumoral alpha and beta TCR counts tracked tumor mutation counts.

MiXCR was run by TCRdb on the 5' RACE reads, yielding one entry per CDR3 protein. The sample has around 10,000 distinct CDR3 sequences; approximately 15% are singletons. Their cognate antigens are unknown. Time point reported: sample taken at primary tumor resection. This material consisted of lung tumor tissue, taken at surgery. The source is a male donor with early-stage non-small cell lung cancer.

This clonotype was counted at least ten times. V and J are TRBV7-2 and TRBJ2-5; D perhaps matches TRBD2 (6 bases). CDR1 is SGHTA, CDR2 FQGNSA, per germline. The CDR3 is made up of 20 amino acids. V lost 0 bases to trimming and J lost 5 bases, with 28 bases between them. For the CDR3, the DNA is TGTGCCAGCAGCTTAGCTCCATCGGGCCTAGCCGCGCCGGGGGTGGAGACCCAGTACTTC. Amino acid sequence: CASSLAPSGLAAPGVETQYF.

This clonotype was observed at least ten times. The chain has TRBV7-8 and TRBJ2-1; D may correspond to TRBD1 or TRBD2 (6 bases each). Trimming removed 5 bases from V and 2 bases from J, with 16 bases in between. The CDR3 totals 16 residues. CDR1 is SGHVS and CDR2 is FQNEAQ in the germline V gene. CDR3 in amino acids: CASSRGGNPTYNEQFF. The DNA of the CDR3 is TGTGCCAGCAGCAGAGGGGGGAACCCCACCTACAATGAGCAGTTCTTC.

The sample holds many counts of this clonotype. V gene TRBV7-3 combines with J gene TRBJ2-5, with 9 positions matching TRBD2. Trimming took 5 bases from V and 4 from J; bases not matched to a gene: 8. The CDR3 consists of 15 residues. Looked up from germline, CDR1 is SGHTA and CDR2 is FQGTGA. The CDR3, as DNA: TGTGCCAGCAGCCCGGGACTAGCTGATCGAGAGACCCAGTACTTC. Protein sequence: CASSPGLADRETQYF.

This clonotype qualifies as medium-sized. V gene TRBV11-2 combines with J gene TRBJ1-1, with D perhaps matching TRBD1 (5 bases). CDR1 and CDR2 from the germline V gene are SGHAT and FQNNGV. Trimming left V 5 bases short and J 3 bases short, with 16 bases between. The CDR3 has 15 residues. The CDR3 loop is CASSPARGTDTEAFF. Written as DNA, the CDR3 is TGTGCCAGCAGCCCTGCCCGGGGGACGGACACTGAAGCTTTCTTT.

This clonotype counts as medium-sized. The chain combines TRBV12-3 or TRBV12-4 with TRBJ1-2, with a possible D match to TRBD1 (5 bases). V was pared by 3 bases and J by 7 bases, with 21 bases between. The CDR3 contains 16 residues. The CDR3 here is CASSLEFREPSGGYTF. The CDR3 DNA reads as TGTGCCAGCAGTTTGGAGTTCAGGGAACCGAGCGGTGGCTACACCTTC.

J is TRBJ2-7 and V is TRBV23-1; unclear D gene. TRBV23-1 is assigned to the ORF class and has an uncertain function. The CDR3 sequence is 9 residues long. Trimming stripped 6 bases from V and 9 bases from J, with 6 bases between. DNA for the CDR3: TGCGCCAGCAGGGTACGGCAGTACGTC. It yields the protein CASRVRQYV.

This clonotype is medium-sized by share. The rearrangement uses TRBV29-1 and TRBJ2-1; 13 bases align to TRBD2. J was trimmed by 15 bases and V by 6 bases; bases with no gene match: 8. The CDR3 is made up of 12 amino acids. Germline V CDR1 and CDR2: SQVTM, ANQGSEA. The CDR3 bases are TGCAGCGTGGGGACTAGCGGGACAGTAATGTTCTTC. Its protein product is CSVGTSGTVMFF.

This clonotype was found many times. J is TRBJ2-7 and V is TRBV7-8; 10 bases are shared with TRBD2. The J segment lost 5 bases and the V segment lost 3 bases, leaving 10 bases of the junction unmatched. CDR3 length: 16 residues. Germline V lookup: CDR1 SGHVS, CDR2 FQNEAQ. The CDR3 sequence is CASSFGPSGSRDEQYF. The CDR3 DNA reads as TGTGCCAGCAGCTTTGGGCCTAGCGGGAGCCGGGACGAGCAGTACTTC.

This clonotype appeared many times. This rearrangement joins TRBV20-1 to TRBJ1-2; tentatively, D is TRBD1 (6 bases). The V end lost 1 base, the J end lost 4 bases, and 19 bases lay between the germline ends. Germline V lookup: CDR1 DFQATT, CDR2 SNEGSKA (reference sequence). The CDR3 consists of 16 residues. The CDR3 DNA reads TGCAGTGCTAGAGGGCGGACAGCCGCTATTAGCTATGGCTACACCTTC. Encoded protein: CSARGRTAAISYGYTF.

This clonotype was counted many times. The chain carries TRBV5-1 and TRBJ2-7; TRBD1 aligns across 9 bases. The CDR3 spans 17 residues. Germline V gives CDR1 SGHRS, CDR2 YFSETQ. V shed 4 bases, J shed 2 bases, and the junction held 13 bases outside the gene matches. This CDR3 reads CASSVLPGDRDPYEQYF. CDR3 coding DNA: TGCGCCAGCAGCGTACTCCCGGGGGACAGGGATCCCTACGAGCAGTACTTC.

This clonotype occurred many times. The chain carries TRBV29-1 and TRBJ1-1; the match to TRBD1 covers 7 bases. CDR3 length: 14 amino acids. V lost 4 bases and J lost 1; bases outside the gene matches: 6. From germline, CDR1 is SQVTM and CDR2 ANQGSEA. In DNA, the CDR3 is TGCAGCGTTGTGCGAGGGACAGCGAACACTGAAGCTTTCTTT. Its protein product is CSVVRGTANTEAFF. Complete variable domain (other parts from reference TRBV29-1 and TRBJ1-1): SAVISQKPSRDICQRGTSLTIQCQVDSQVTMMFWYRQQPGQSLTLIATANQGSEATYESGFVIDKFPISRPNLTFSTLTVSNMSPEDSSIYLCSVVRGTANTEAFFGQGTRLTVV.

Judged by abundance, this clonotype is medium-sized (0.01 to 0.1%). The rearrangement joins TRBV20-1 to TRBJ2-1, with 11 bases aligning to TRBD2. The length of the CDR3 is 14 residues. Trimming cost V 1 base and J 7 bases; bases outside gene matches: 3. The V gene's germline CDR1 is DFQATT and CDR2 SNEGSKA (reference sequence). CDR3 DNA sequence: TGCAGTGCTAGAGGGACTAGCGGGCTAAATGAGCAGTTCTTC. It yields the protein CSARGTSGLNEQFF.

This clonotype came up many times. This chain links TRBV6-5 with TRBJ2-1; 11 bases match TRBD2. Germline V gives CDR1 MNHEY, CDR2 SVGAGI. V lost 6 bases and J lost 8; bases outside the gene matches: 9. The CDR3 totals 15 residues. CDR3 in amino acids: CASSKRLAGRDEQFF. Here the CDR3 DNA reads TGTGCCAGCAGCAAAAGACTAGCGGGAAGAGATGAGCAGTTCTTC.

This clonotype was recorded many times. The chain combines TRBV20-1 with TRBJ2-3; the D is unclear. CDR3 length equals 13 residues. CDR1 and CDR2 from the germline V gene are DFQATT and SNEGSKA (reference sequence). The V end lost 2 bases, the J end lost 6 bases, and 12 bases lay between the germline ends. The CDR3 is CSARPPEGDTQYF. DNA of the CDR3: TGCAGTGCTAGACCCCCGGAAGGTGATACGCAGTATTTT.

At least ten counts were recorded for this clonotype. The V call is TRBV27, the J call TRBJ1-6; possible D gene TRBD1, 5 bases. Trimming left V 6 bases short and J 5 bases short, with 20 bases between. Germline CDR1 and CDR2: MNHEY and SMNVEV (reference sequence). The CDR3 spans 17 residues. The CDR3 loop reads CASRGTRYDYNNSPLHF. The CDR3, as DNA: TGTGCCAGCAGGGGGACCCGATACGACTATAATAATTCACCCCTCCACTTT.